This T cell receptor beta chain is from a study of shared clonotypes between healthy human individuals. Every one of the donors was a Caucasian adult that lived in Nashville, Tennessee. V lost 2 bases, J lost 5 bases, and 10 bases lay in between. Germline V gene sequence: CDR1 SGHTA, CDR2 FQGTGA. CDR3 length: 14 amino acids. Only in-frame clones appear in the TCRdb table, and some are missing; sequencing was by immunoSEQ multiplex PCR. In the table there are some 500,000 clones, almost 97% of which are singletons. The source is a woman in her 30s in good health. Specimen: naive CD4+ T cells sorted from blood. Subset defined: CD45RA+ positively selected. The genes are TRBV7-3 and TRBJ2-1; TRBD2 might be the D (5 bases). As DNA, the CDR3 is TGTGCCAGCAGCTTAGCCGGGGTCAACAATGAGCAGTTCTTC. Encoded protein: CASSLAGVNNEQFF.